This T cell receptor (beta chain) stems from a study of blood T cell repertoires in COVID-19. Looking at the study overall: Sites across the United States, Italy and Spain contributed samples from acute and convalescent COVID-19. T cells, B-cell-depleted T cells, or PBMCs provided the cDNA or gDNA that served as material.

Original processing notes: Amplified reference gene primers provided the basis for estimating nucleated cell counts. The method was immunoSEQ multiplex PCR; TCRdb's version includes in-frame clones alone and lacks a portion of them. The V and J calls and clone size were taken over from that table, and D and trimming were inferred from the DNA. Among 19,000 or so clones, roughly 90% were seen once, and the ten largest hold around a tenth. This CDR3 spans 14 amino acids. Trimming took 6 bases from V and 1 from J, leaving 12 bases between them. CDR1 SNHLY and CDR2 FYNNEI come from the germline V gene. The V gene is TRBV2, the J gene TRBJ2-5, with D unclear. The sequence derives from a man aged 35 to 55 with active COVID-19. Sequenced input: peripheral blood. This chain's CDR3 is CASRATHPQETQYF. CDR3 nucleotide sequence: TGTGCCAGCAGGGCCACGCATCCCCAAGAGACCCAGTACTTC.